This paragraph reports one T cell receptor (beta chain). The protocol was immunoSEQ multiplex PCR, while the TCRdb copy is restricted to in-frame clones and leaves out a portion. The sample records around 310,000 clones, around nine tenths being singletons. Trimming at V came to 4 bases and at J to 0 bases, leaving 6 bases not matched to a gene. The CDR3 is 15 amino acids. Germline CDR1 LGHDT, CDR2 YNNKEL (reference sequence). The entry originates in a study of blood T cell repertoires in COVID-19. Overall study: From the United States, Italy and Spain came samples of acute and convalescent COVID-19.

The chain links TRBV3-1 (or the pseudogene TRBV3-2) to TRBJ2-7; TRBD2 agrees at 7 bases. What was sequenced was peripheral blood. The source of this sequence is a woman in her 50s with active or convalescent COVID-19. Here the CDR3 reads CASSREGLDSYEQYF. In DNA form, the CDR3 reads TGTGCCAGCAGCCGGGAAGGACTAGACTCCTACGAGCAGTACTTC.